This T cell receptor beta chain is drawn from a study of CD8+CD57+ T cells in acquired aplastic anemia (dated by TCRdb to the late 2010s). The study in broad terms: DNA extracted from sorted CD4+ and CD8+ cells had a mean of roughly 3 ug, with a range of about 0.19 to 30 ug. CD8+CD57+ expansion was defined as frequency above the mean frequency observed in healthy subjects. Points the paper makes about the study in general: Roughly 30 CD8+ CDR3 sequences were found to be shared between patients and controls, but these sequences appeared to be highly expressed in patients and within the immunodominant clones of the patients. No significant difference in CD8+ Simpson's diversity was found between patients and healthy controls (P=0.060).

TCR beta VDJ combination and CDR3 sequence profiling used genomic DNA as the template. TCR repertoire sequencing was run on an Illumina HiSeq 2000. As for the original processing: TRBV/TRBJ rearrangement plots, CDR3 size and DJ length profiles, and Simpson's diversity index were used to evaluate the repertoires. Whichever DNA sequence was most abundant in the deep sequencing data was defined as the immunodominant clone. CDR3 amino acid sequences were screened for sharing across subjects and were compared with published repertoires and the VDJdb database. Through fastp at Q25 and MiXCR, TCRdb rebuilt clones from the public reads, retaining in-frame beta chains. Each entry is one CDR3 protein sequence, shown with its most common DNA and genes. TCRdb, not the original authors, processed these V and J calls. Recorded for this sample are around 130,000 distinct CDR3 sequences; under 60% of them occurred a single time. 25% to 30% of the sample belongs to the ten largest clones.

The patients picked for sequencing were ones in whom flow cytometry had shown an expansion of CD8+CD57+ cells. Severe acquired aplastic anemia was diagnosed in all patients according to International Study of Aplastic Anemia and Agranulocytosis and Camitta criteria. No patient had received any therapy when blood was sampled. In this study, sorted CD4+ and CD8+ T cells from the blood of healthy subjects and of severe aplastic anemia patients had their TCR repertoires deep-sequenced. Patients were enrolled under clinicaltrials.gov protocols 00001620, 01623167, 00001397, 00071045, 00081523 and 00961064 in the USA. Ficoll-Paque density gradient centrifugation was used to isolate peripheral blood mononuclear cells. CD4+ and CD8+ T cells were sorted by FACS or magnetic beads before DNA extraction. This clonotype was found many times. The antigen this receptor binds is unknown. Base qualities are not recorded, but no much larger clone differs from it by a single base.

Sequenced sample: sorted CD4+, CD8+, or CD8+CD57+ T cells (not recorded which) from PBMCs. The clonotype was recovered from a human donor with aplastic anemia.

The DNA reads as follows: TGTGCCATCAGTGAGATCGGACTAGCGGGGGGGAACACCGGGGAGCTGTTTTTT. This yields the protein CAISEIGLAGGNTGELFF. The chain uses TRBV10-3 and TRBJ2-2, and TRBD2 aligns with 14 junction nucleotides. Trimmed from V: 2 bases; trimmed from J: 1 base; junction bases lacking a gene match: 3. Measured from the cysteine to the phenylalanine, the CDR3 is 18 residues long. The retained sequence is limited to the CDR3, 54 bases, with the frame set at the first base. Via the germline V gene, CDR1 is ENHRY and CDR2 SYGVKD.